This T cell receptor beta chain derives from a study of blood T cell repertoires in COVID-19 (dated by TCRdb to 2020 to 2022). Context from the whole study: Collaborator samples came from the United States, Italy and Spain and covered acute and convalescent phases of COVID-19. Where available, HLA class I and class II types were taken from metadata supplied by the sample provider and were not determined by assay-based typing. The samples were drawn from two sources: the first 160 participants of the ongoing ImmuneRACE study, and 1,254 subjects contributed by 6 global collaborators. The prospective study material was composed of cDNA or gDNA derived from T cells, B-cell-depleted T cells, or PBMCs. The repertoires were released in a freely available public database meant as a resource for research on the immune response to SARS-CoV-2. The dataset comprised deeply sampled blood TCRbeta repertoires from subjects exposed to, actively infected with, or recovered from COVID-19. A de-identified subject ID, COVID-19 status, age in years and sex were almost always included in the sample metadata.

What the work shows at the level of the full study, not this receptor alone: How much clinical and demographic metadata was included differed by source and by participant, and the metadata was provided uncurated.

Trimming at the junction amounts to 1 base on V and 1 base on J, and the germline ends lie 5 bases apart. The germline V gene (reference sequence) specifies SEHNR as CDR1 and FQNEAQ as CDR2. The CDR3 numbers 14 residues from cysteine through phenylalanine. Just CDR3 DNA is preserved here, 42 bases in frame from base 1. Turning to this clone: Its antigen remains undetermined. Base quality data are lacking; no much larger clone is found one base away.

Whole blood was collected in K2EDTA tubes by collaborating institutions according to the institutions' own protocols. For TCRbeta analysis, collaborators shipped samples as frozen whole blood, isolated PBMCs, or DNA extracted from either of those sample types. TCRbeta CDR3 regions were amplified from genomic DNA by means of the immunoSEQ Assay, a bias-controlled multiplex PCR. The original methods were these. Nucleated cell counts per sample were estimated from amplification of reference gene primers within the assay. To quantify the absolute abundance of each unique TCRbeta CDR3 rearrangement, sequence reads were collapsed and filtered. For each sample, productive Simpson clonality was calculated as the square root of Simpson's diversity index over productive rearrangements. TCRdb mirrors the immuneACCESS table, restricted to in-frame sequences. Some clones are absent from its copies; in checked studies, under half trace to an unresolved V gene, and the reason for the others is unknown. From that table come the V and J calls and clone size; the DNA was used to work out D and trimming. The sample data list over 150,000 clones, and roughly 84% of these were observed just once. The top ten clones comprise 11% to 15% of the sample.

The sequence was collected from a man younger than 35 with active or convalescent COVID-19. Sequencing was performed on peripheral blood. The chain couples TRBV7-9 to TRBJ2-1, and the D gene may be TRBD2, 5 bases matching. The CDR3 is CASSLGGSYNEQFF. The bases are TGTGCCAGCAGCTTAGGAGGGTCCTACAATGAGCAGTTCTTC.